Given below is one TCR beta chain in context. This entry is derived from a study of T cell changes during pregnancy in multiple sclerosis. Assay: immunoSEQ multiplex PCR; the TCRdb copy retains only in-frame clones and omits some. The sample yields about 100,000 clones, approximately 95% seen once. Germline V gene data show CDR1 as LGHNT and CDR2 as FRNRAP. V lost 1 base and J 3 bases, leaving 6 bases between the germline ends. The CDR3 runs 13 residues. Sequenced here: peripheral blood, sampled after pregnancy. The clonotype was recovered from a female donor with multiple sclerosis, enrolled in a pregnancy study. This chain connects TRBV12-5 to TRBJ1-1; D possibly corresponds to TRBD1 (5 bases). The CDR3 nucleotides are TGTGCTAGTGGTTTGGGGGGGGACACTGAAGCTTTCTTT. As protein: CASGLGGDTEAFF.